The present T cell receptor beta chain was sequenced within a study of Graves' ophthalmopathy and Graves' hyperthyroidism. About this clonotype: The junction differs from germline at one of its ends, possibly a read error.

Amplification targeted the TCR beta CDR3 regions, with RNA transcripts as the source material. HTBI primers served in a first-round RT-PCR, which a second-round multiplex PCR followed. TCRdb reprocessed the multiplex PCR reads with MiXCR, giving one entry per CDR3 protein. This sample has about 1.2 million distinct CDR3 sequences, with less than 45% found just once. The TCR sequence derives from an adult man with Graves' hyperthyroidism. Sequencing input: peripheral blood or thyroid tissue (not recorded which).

The CDR3 loop is CAGSRTGGYEQYF. The DNA for the CDR3 is TGCGCCGGCAGTAGGACAGGGGGCTACGAGCAGTACTTC. The rearrangement uses TRBV10-1 and TRBJ2-7, with 10 bases that match TRBD1. The CDR3 has 13 residues. The germline gives CDR1 WNHNN, CDR2 SYGVQD (reference sequence).